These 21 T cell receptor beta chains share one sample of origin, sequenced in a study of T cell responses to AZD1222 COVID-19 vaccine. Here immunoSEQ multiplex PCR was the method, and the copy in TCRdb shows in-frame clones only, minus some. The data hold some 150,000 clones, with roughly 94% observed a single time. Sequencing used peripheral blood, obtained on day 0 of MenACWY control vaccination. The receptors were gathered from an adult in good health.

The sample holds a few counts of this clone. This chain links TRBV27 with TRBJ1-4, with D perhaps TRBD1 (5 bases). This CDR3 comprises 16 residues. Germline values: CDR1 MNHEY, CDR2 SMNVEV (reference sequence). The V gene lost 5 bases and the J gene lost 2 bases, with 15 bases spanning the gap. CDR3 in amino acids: CASSPTRDPTNEKLFF. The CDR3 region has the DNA TGTGCCAGCAGTCCAACCCGGGACCCGACTAATGAAAAACTGTTTTTT.

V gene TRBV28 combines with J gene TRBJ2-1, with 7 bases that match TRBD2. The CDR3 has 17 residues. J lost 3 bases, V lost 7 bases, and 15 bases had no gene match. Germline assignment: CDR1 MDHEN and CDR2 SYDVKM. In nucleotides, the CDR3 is TGTGCCAGCACCCCCTCCGGACTAGGCCTAAACTACAATGAGCAGTTCTTC. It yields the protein CASTPSGLGLNYNEQFF. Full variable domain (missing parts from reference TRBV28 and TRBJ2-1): DVKVTQSSRYLVKRTGEKVFLECVQDMDHENMFWYRQDPGLGLRLIYFSYDVKMKEKGDIPEGYSVSREKKERFSLILESASTNQTSMYLCASTPSGLGLNYNEQFFGPGTRLTVL.

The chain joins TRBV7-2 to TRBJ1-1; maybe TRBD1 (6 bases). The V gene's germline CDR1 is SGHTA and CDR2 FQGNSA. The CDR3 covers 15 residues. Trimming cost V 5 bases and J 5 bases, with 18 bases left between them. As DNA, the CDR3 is TGTGCCAGCAGCGCTGGAGGGGGAGGTACGACTGAAGCTTTCTTT. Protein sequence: CASSAGGGGTTEAFF. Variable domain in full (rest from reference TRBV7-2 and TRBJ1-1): GAGVSQSPSNKVTEKGKDVELRCDPISGHTALYWYRQSLGQGLEFLIYFQGNSAPDKSGLPSDRFSAERTGGSVSTLTIQRTQQEDSAVYLCASSAGGGGTTEAFFGQGTRLTVV.

The CDR3 DNA reads as TGTGCCAGTAGGGACAGCACCGGGGAGCTGTTTTTT. It specifies CASRDSTGELFF. The rearrangement joins TRBV19 to TRBJ2-2; D may be TRBD1 (6 bases). This CDR3 region has 12 residues. Germline values: CDR1 LNHDA, CDR2 SQIVND (reference sequence). Trimming took off 6 bases at V and 4 bases at J, with 6 bases between the two ends.

The CDR3 spells CATSRDLGSLTVVLDYNEQFF. The CDR3 nucleotides are TGTGCCACCAGCAGAGATCTGGGCAGTCTCACCGTCGTACTGGACTACAATGAGCAGTTCTTC. The gene calls are TRBV15 and TRBJ2-1, with unresolved D. The CDR3 covers 21 residues. CDR1 and CDR2 (germline): LNHNV, YYDKDF (reference sequence). V lost 0 bases and J lost 3, with 27 bases in between. The variable domain in full, with the rest retrieved from reference TRBV15 and TRBJ2-1, is DAMVIQNPRYQVTQFGKPVTLSCSQTLNHNVMYWYQQKSSQAPKLLFHYYDKDFNNEADTPDNFQSRRPNTSFCFLDIRSPGLGDTAMYLCATSRDLGSLTVVLDYNEQFFGPGTRLTVL.

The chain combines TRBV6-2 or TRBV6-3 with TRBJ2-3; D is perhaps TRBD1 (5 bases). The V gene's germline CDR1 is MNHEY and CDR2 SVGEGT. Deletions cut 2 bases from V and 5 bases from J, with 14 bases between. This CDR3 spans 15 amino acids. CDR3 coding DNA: TGTGCCAGCAGTTACGGGGCCCCTAAGCGAGATACGCAGTATTTT. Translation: CASSYGAPKRDTQYF.

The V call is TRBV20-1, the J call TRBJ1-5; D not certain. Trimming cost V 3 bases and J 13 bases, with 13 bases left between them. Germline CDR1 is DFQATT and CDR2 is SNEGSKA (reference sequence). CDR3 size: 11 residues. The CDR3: CSASDGPGQHF. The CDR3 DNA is TGCAGTGCTAGCGATGGCCCGGGTCAGCATTTT.

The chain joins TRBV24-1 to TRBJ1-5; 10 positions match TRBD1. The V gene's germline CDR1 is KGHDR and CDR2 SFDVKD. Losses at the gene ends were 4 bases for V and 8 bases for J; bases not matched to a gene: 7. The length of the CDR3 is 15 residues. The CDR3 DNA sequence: TGTGCCACCAGTGAGCCCGGGACAGGGGATGAGCCCCAGCATTTT. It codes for CATSEPGTGDEPQHF.

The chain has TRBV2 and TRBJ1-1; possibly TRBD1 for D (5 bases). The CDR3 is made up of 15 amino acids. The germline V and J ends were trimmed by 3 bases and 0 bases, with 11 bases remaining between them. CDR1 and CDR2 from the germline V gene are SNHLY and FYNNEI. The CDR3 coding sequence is TGTGCCAGCAGTGACTCGGACAATATGAACACTGAAGCTTTCTTT. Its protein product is CASSDSDNMNTEAFF.

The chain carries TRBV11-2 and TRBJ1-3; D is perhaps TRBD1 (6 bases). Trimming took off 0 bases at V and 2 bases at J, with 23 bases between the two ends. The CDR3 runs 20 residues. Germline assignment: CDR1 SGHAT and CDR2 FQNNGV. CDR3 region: CASSLELTRGGGQTGNTIYF. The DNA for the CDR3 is TGTGCCAGCAGCTTAGAACTTACAAGGGGGGGCGGCCAAACTGGAAACACCATATATTTT.

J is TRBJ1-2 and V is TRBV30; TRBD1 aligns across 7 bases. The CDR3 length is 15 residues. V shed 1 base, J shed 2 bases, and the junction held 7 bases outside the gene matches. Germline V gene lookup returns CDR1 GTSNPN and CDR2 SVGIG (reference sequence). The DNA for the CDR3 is TGTGCCTGGAGTGGCGACAGGGAGGGCAACTATGGCTACACCTTC. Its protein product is CAWSGDREGNYGYTF.

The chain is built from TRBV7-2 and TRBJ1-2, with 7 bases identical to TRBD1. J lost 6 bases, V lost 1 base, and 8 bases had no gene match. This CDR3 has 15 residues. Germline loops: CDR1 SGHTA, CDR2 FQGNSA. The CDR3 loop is CASSLVGTETHGYTF. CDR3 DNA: TGTGCCAGCAGCTTAGTGGGGACAGAGACCCATGGCTACACCTTC. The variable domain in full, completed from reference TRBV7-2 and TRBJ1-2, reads GAGVSQSPSNKVTEKGKDVELRCDPISGHTALYWYRQSLGQGLEFLIYFQGNSAPDKSGLPSDRFSAERTGGSVSTLTIQRTQQEDSAVYLCASSLVGTETHGYTFGSGTRLTVV.

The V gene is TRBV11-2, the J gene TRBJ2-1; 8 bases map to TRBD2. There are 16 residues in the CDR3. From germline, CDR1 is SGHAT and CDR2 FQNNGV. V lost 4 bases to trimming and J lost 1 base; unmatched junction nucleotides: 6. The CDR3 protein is CASSSELAVSYNEQFF. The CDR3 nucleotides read TGTGCCAGCAGCTCCGAACTAGCGGTTTCCTACAATGAGCAGTTCTTC.

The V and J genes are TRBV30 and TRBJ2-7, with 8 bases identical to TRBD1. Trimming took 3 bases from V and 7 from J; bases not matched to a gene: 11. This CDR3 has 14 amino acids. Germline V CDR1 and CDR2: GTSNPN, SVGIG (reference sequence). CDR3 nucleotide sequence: TGTGCCTGGAGGAGGGAGGACAGGGCTGGGGAGCAGTACTTC. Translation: CAWRREDRAGEQYF.

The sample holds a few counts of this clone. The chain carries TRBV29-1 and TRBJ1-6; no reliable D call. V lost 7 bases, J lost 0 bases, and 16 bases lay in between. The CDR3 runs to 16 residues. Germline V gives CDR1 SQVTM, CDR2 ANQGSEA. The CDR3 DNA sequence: TGCAGCGAGCCCGGACGTAAGAGCTCCTATAATTCACCCCTCCACTTT. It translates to CSEPGRKSSYNSPLHF.

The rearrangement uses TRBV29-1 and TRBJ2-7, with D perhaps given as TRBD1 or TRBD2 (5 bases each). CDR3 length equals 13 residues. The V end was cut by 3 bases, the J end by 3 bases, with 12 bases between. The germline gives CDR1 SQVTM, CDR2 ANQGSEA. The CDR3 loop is CSVEAGTGYEQYF. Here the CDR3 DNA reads TGCAGCGTTGAGGCAGGGACCGGCTACGAGCAGTACTTC.

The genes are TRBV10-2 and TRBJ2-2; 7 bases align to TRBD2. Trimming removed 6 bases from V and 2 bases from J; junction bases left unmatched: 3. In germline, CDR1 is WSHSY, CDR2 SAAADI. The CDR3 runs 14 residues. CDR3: CASSRGENTGELFF. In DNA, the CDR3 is TGCGCCAGCAGCCGGGGGGAAAACACCGGGGAGCTGTTTTTT.

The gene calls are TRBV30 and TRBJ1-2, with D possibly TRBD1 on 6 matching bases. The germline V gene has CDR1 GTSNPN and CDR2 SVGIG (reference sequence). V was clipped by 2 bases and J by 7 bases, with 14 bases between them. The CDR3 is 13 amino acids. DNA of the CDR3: TGTGCCTGGAGTACCTCCAGGGGAGGTGGCTACACCTTC. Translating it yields CAWSTSRGGGYTF.

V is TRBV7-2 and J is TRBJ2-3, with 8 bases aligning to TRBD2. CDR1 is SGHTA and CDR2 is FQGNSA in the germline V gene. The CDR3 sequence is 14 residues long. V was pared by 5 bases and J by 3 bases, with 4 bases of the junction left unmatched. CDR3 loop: CASSVVAGTDTQYF. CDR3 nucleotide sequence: TGTGCCAGCAGCGTAGTAGCGGGAACAGATACGCAGTATTTT.

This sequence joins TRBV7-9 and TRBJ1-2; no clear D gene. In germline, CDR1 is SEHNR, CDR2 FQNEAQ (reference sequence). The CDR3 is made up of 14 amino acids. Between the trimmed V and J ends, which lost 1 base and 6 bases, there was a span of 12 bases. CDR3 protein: CASSLGSLHDGYTF. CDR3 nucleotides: TGTGCCAGCAGCTTAGGAAGCTTACACGATGGCTACACCTTC.

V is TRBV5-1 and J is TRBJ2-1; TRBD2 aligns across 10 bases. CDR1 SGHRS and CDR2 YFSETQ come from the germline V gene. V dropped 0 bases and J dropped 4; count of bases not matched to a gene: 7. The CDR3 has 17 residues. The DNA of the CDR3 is TGCGCCAGCAGCTTGGCCCCTAGCGGGAGCGCTTACAATGAGCAGTTCTTC. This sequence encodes CASSLAPSGSAYNEQFF.